The rows below give T cell receptor beta chains drawn from one sample of a study of CD8+ T cells in alopecia areata. Clones were read by immunoSEQ multiplex PCR, and TCRdb kept only the in-frame ones, dropping some. The sample lists about 270,000 clones; about three fifths were seen once. The starting material was CD4+ T cells sorted from blood, obtained at roughly week 53, from a patient treated with tofacitinib. These receptors were obtained from a human donor with alopecia areata. Each CDR3 is given with its conserved first and last residue. Fields, in order: J gene, V gene, clone size, D gene, CDR3 protein, CDR3 DNA. A D gene is named only where the DNA matches it firmly. Clone size is stated in some rows and not others, as once, few, many or a class when expanded.

J gene: TRBJ2-3; V gene: TRBV5-1; clone size: .; D gene: .; CDR3 protein: CASSFQGHSTDTQYF; CDR3 DNA: TGCGCCAGCAGCTTCCAGGGCCACAGCACAGATACGCAGTATTTT
J gene: TRBJ2-7; V gene: TRBV27; clone size: .; D gene: .; CDR3 protein: CASTSYEQYF; CDR3 DNA: TGTGCCAGCACCTCCTACGAGCAGTACTTC
J gene: TRBJ2-2; V gene: TRBV19; clone size: few; D gene: .; CDR3 protein: CASSIAPTGLTGELFF; CDR3 DNA: TGTGCCAGTAGTATAGCACCGACAGGCCTCACCGGGGAGCTGTTTTTT
J gene: TRBJ2-3; V gene: TRBV29-1; clone size: .; D gene: .; CDR3 protein: CSVERSPGGDTQYF; CDR3 DNA: TGCAGCGTTGAAAGGTCCCCCGGCGGGGATACGCAGTATTTT
J gene: TRBJ1-1; V gene: TRBV18; clone size: .; D gene: TRBD1; CDR3 protein: CASSQQGLGTEAFF; CDR3 DNA: TGTGCCAGCTCACAACAGGGGTTGGGAACTGAAGCTTTCTTT
J gene: TRBJ1-6; V gene: TRBV10-3; clone size: .; D gene: .; CDR3 protein: CAISESGGSPLHF; CDR3 DNA: TGTGCCATCAGTGAGTCAGGGGGTTCACCCCTCCACTTT
J gene: TRBJ2-3; V gene: TRBV15; clone size: .; D gene: TRBD1; CDR3 protein: CATSRAGTGLDTQYF; CDR3 DNA: TGTGCCACCAGCAGGGCCGGGACAGGGTTAGATACGCAGTATTTT
J gene: TRBJ1-2; V gene: TRBV30; clone size: .; D gene: .; CDR3 protein: CAWSVGGEGGYTF; CDR3 DNA: TGTGCCTGGAGTGTAGGAGGGGAAGGTGGCTACACCTTC
J gene: TRBJ1-1; V gene: TRBV30; clone size: .; D gene: TRBD1; CDR3 protein: CAWRQGATEAFF; CDR3 DNA: TGTGCCTGGCGACAGGGAGCCACTGAAGCTTTCTTT
J gene: TRBJ1-2; V gene: TRBV7-2; clone size: few; D gene: TRBD1; CDR3 protein: CASSPWTGNYGYTF; CDR3 DNA: TGTGCCAGCAGCCCTTGGACAGGGAACTATGGCTACACCTTC
J gene: TRBJ1-4; V gene: TRBV2; clone size: many; D gene: .; CDR3 protein: CASNEDTTTNEKLFF; CDR3 DNA: TGTGCCAGCAATGAGGATACGACAACTAATGAAAAACTGTTTTTT
J gene: TRBJ2-1; V gene: TRBV11-2; clone size: .; D gene: .; CDR3 protein: CASSLTKGRVLNNEQFF; CDR3 DNA: TGTGCCAGCAGCTTAACCAAGGGCAGGGTGCTGAACAATGAGCAGTTCTTC
J gene: TRBJ1-2; V gene: TRBV18; clone size: .; D gene: .; CDR3 protein: CASSPNGVRRHYTF; CDR3 DNA: TGTGCCAGCTCACCAAACGGGGTCCGTCGCCACTACACCTTC
J gene: TRBJ1-5; V gene: TRBV30; clone size: .; D gene: .; CDR3 protein: CAWSRGGGNQPQHF; CDR3 DNA: TGTGCCTGGAGTCGTGGCGGAGGCAATCAGCCCCAGCATTTT
J gene: TRBJ1-6; V gene: TRBV30; clone size: .; D gene: .; CDR3 protein: CAWSNPYNSPLHF; CDR3 DNA: TGTGCCTGGAGTAACCCCTATAATTCACCCCTCCACTTT
J gene: TRBJ1-5; V gene: TRBV6-1; clone size: few; D gene: .; CDR3 protein: CASSAGAPQPQHF; CDR3 DNA: TGTGCCAGCAGTGCCGGCGCCCCGCAGCCCCAGCATTTT
J gene: TRBJ1-5; V gene: TRBV15; clone size: few; D gene: .; CDR3 protein: CATSPRDSNQPQHF; CDR3 DNA: TGTGCCACCAGCCCCCGGGATAGCAATCAGCCCCAGCATTTT
J gene: TRBJ2-6; V gene: TRBV9; clone size: .; D gene: .; CDR3 protein: CASSVRGVGANVLTF; CDR3 DNA: TGTGCCAGCAGCGTAAGAGGGGTGGGGGCCAACGTCCTGACTTTC
J gene: TRBJ2-1; V gene: TRBV25-1; clone size: once; D gene: .; CDR3 protein: CASSEIVAGEQFF; CDR3 DNA: TGTGCCAGCAGTGAGATAGTAGCTGGTGAGCAGTTCTTC
J gene: TRBJ2-7; V gene: TRBV15; clone size: .; D gene: .; CDR3 protein: CATSRDWRISSYEQYF; CDR3 DNA: TGTGCCACCAGCAGGGACTGGAGAATTAGCTCCTACGAGCAGTACTTC
J gene: TRBJ1-2; V gene: TRBV7-9; clone size: .; D gene: .; CDR3 protein: CASSLTRRRDGYTF; CDR3 DNA: TGTGCCAGCAGCTTGACACGACGGAGGGACGGCTACACCTTC
J gene: TRBJ2-1; V gene: TRBV10-3; clone size: .; D gene: .; CDR3 protein: CAISDIVRASSYNEQFF; CDR3 DNA: TGTGCCATCAGTGACATAGTGAGAGCCAGCTCCTACAATGAGCAGTTCTTC
J gene: TRBJ1-1; V gene: TRBV6-5; clone size: .; D gene: .; CDR3 protein: CASTGVAGGGTEAFF; CDR3 DNA: TGTGCCAGCACCGGGGTGGCGGGTGGCGGCACTGAAGCTTTCTTT
J gene: TRBJ1-2; V gene: TRBV7-3; clone size: .; D gene: TRBD1; CDR3 protein: CASSPQGEYEGYTF; CDR3 DNA: TGTGCCAGCAGCCCCCAGGGGGAATACGAAGGCTACACCTTC
J gene: TRBJ1-6; V gene: TRBV13; clone size: .; D gene: .; CDR3 protein: CASSLMASSPLHF; CDR3 DNA: TGTGCCAGCAGCTTAATGGCGAGCTCACCCCTCCACTTT
J gene: TRBJ2-3; V gene: TRBV29-1; clone size: .; D gene: .; CDR3 protein: CSGRGATDTQYF; CDR3 DNA: TGCAGCGGCAGGGGGGCCACAGATACGCAGTATTTT
J gene: TRBJ1-1; V gene: TRBV9; clone size: .; D gene: TRBD1; CDR3 protein: CASSATTGGNTEAFF; CDR3 DNA: TGTGCCAGCAGCGCCACGACAGGGGGCAACACTGAAGCTTTCTTT
J gene: TRBJ1-6; V gene: TRBV7-2; clone size: .; D gene: .; CDR3 protein: CASSLTAPTAYSPLHF; CDR3 DNA: TGTGCCAGCAGCTTAACAGCCCCAACCGCTTATTCACCCCTCCACTTT
J gene: TRBJ2-7; V gene: TRBV4-1; clone size: .; D gene: TRBD2; CDR3 protein: CASSQGGGSNYEQYF; CDR3 DNA: TGCGCCAGCAGCCAGGGGGGGGGATCCAACTACGAGCAGTACTTC
J gene: TRBJ2-5; V gene: TRBV5-1; clone size: few; D gene: TRBD2; CDR3 protein: CASSPGGRETQYF; CDR3 DNA: TGCGCCAGCAGCCCGGGGGGTAGAGAGACCCAGTACTTC
J gene: TRBJ2-7; V gene: TRBV30; clone size: .; D gene: .; CDR3 protein: CAWSPRDEQYF; CDR3 DNA: TGTGCCTGGTCGCCAAGAGACGAGCAGTACTTC
J gene: TRBJ2-1; V gene: TRBV7-9; clone size: few; D gene: TRBD1; CDR3 protein: CASSGGQGSSYNEQFF; CDR3 DNA: TGTGCCAGCAGCGGCGGACAGGGCAGCTCCTACAATGAGCAGTTCTTC
J gene: TRBJ2-1; V gene: TRBV5-1; clone size: .; D gene: TRBD1; CDR3 protein: CASSTQTGGNEQFF; CDR3 DNA: TGCGCCAGCAGCACCCAGACAGGGGGCAATGAGCAGTTCTTC
J gene: TRBJ2-5; V gene: TRBV7-8; clone size: .; D gene: .; CDR3 protein: CASSLSLWAVGETQYF; CDR3 DNA: TGTGCCAGCAGCTTAAGTCTTTGGGCGGTAGGGGAGACCCAGTACTTC
J gene: TRBJ2-3; V gene: TRBV27; clone size: .; D gene: .; CDR3 protein: CASSLTDYTDTQYF; CDR3 DNA: TGTGCCAGCAGTTTAACGGACTACACAGATACGCAGTATTTT
J gene: TRBJ2-3; V gene: TRBV10-2; clone size: .; D gene: .; CDR3 protein: CASRWTTTDTQYF; CDR3 DNA: TGCGCCAGCAGGTGGACTACCACAGATACGCAGTATTTT
J gene: TRBJ1-2; V gene: TRBV5-1; clone size: .; D gene: .; CDR3 protein: CASSLREKEGYTF; CDR3 DNA: TGCGCCAGCAGCTTGAGGGAGAAGGAGGGCTACACCTTC
J gene: TRBJ2-7; V gene: TRBV6-5; clone size: few; D gene: TRBD1; CDR3 protein: CASRTGSYEQYF; CDR3 DNA: TGTGCCAGCAGGACAGGGAGCTACGAGCAGTACTTC
J gene: TRBJ1-2; V gene: TRBV29-1; clone size: .; D gene: .; CDR3 protein: CSVRNLYGYTF; CDR3 DNA: TGCAGCGTCAGAAACCTCTATGGCTACACCTTC
J gene: TRBJ1-2; V gene: TRBV25-1; clone size: .; D gene: TRBD1; CDR3 protein: CASSVQGEYGYTF; CDR3 DNA: TGTGCCAGCAGTGTACAGGGGGAATATGGCTACACCTTC
J gene: TRBJ1-6; V gene: TRBV4-2; clone size: .; D gene: .; CDR3 protein: CASSQVFFGEGSPLHF; CDR3 DNA: TGTGCCAGCAGCCAAGTCTTCTTCGGGGAGGGTTCACCCCTCCACTTT
J gene: TRBJ1-5; V gene: TRBV29-1; clone size: .; D gene: TRBD1; CDR3 protein: CSVGTANNQPQHF; CDR3 DNA: TGCAGCGTAGGGACAGCCAACAATCAGCCCCAGCATTTT
J gene: TRBJ2-5; V gene: TRBV7-2; clone size: .; D gene: TRBD2; CDR3 protein: CASSRTSTQETQYF; CDR3 DNA: TGTGCCAGCTCCCGGACTAGCACCCAAGAGACCCAGTACTTC
J gene: TRBJ2-3; V gene: TRBV30; clone size: .; D gene: .; CDR3 protein: CAWSKGFPDTQYF; CDR3 DNA: TGTGCCTGGAGTAAAGGGTTTCCAGATACGCAGTATTTT
J gene: TRBJ1-1; V gene: TRBV6-5; clone size: .; D gene: TRBD1; CDR3 protein: CASSYKGAVTEAFF; CDR3 DNA: TGTGCCAGCAGTTATAAGGGGGCCGTCACTGAAGCTTTCTTT
J gene: TRBJ1-1; V gene: TRBV30; clone size: .; D gene: TRBD1; CDR3 protein: CAWRDRGEAFF; CDR3 DNA: TGTGCCTGGAGGGACAGGGGAGAAGCTTTCTTT
J gene: TRBJ2-1; V gene: TRBV6-5; clone size: .; D gene: TRBD1; CDR3 protein: CASARTGGYNEQFF; CDR3 DNA: TGTGCCAGCGCCAGGACAGGGGGCTACAATGAGCAGTTCTTC
J gene: TRBJ1-5; V gene: TRBV4-1; clone size: .; D gene: .; CDR3 protein: CASSRQAGQPQHF; CDR3 DNA: TGCGCCAGCAGCCGACAGGCGGGGCAGCCCCAGCATTTT